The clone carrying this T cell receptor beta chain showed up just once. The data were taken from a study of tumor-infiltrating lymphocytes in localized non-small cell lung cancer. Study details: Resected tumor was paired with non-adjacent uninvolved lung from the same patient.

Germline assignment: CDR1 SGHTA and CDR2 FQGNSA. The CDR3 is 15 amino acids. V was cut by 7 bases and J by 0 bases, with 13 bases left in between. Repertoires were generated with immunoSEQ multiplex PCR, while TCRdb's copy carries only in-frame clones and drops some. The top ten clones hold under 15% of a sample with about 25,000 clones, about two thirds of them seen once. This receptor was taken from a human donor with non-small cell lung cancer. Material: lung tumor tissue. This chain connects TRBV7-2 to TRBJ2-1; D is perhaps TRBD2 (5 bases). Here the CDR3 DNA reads TGTGCCAGCACCCCCTTAGGGAGCTCCTACAATGAGCAGTTCTTC. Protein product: CASTPLGSSYNEQFF.